Only a few counts were recorded for the clone carrying this T cell receptor (beta chain). The record originates from a study of blood T cell repertoires in COVID-19. The CDR3 has 14 amino acids. Germline loops: CDR1 SEHNR, CDR2 FQNEAQ (reference sequence). V lost 7 bases and J lost 1, with 8 bases in between. Libraries were prepared by immunoSEQ multiplex PCR; TCRdb keeps only in-frame clonotypes and omits some of them. The table lists 40,000 to 50,000 clones, 70% to 90% of them singletons. Sequencing input: peripheral blood. The chain couples TRBV7-9 to TRBJ2-6; D is uncertain. This sequence was found in a man aged 70-80 years with acute or convalescent COVID-19. CDR3 nucleotides: TGTGCCAGCATGACTGTATCTGGGGCCAACGTCCTGACTTTC. Translation gives CASMTVSGANVLTF. The variable domain in full, completed from reference TRBV7-9 and TRBJ2-6, reads DTGVSQNPRHKITKRGQNVTFRCDPISEHNRLYWYRQTLGQGPEFLTYFQNEAQLEKSRLLSDRFSAERPKGSFSTLEIQRTEQGDSAMYLCASMTVSGANVLTFGAGSRLTVL.